This TCR beta chain was captured by sequencing in a study of shared clonotypes between healthy human individuals. The wider study: A donor's plate count was three for CD4 naive and three for CD4 memory; CD8 naive had two and CD8 memory one. Findings and caveats of the study: Few donors restricted represented genetic and exposure-history diversity. Clonotypes which were not shared had lower generation probabilities than clonotypes that all four donors shared.

V lost 3 bases, J lost 7 bases, and 9 bases stayed unmatched. Per germline, CDR1 SGDLS and CDR2 YYNGEE. The CDR3 loop spans 16 amino acids. Terminally differentiated effector memory CD45RA+ cells were excluded from the naive CD8 cells, which were CD45RO-negative and positively selected for CCR7. Only Caucasian adults living in Nashville, Tennessee made up the donor group. Sequencing used immunoSEQ multiplex PCR; TCRdb keeps in-frame clones, though not all of them. The data hold roughly 2 million clones, with about 95% observed a single time. As regards this clone: Its specificity is unknown.

The sequenced sample was naive CD8+ T cells sorted from blood. This sequence joins TRBV9 and TRBJ1-6, with 8 bases aligning to TRBD1. This TCR was sampled from a man between 18 and 35 years old in good health. CDR3 sequence reads: CASSGATGDGNSPLHF. For the CDR3, the DNA is TGTGCCAGCAGCGGAGCGACAGGGGACGGGAATTCACCCCTCCACTTT.